This T cell receptor beta chain was sequenced during a study of CD4 T cells in relation to SARS-CoV-2 and coronaviruses. Broader study findings: In approximately 70% of donors, memory CD4+ clonotypes crossrecognized SARS-CoV-2 and at least one common cold coronavirus spike.

The unexposed donors gave CD4+ T cells in about 2011-2018, prior to COVID-19. The table came from immunoSEQ multiplex PCR; TCRdb's copy has only in-frame clones and leaves some out. Among 50,000 to 70,000 clones listed, around 87% were seen once. On this clone itself: Its antigen is still unknown.

The sequencing sample was made of memory CD4+ T cells from PBMCs. The TCR originated in a human donor in good health.

The CDR3 DNA sequence: TGTGCCAGCAGTTACCCCGTCTGGAGAAGCGGGCAAGAAATAAGAAAGTACAATGAGCAGTTCTTC. Protein: CASSYPVWRSGQEIRKYNEQFF. The rearrangement uses TRBV28 and TRBJ2-1; TRBD2 is a possible D gene (6 bases). Trimming stripped 4 bases from V and 4 bases from J, with 35 bases between. Germline V gives CDR1 MDHEN, CDR2 SYDVKM. CDR3 length: 22 amino acids.